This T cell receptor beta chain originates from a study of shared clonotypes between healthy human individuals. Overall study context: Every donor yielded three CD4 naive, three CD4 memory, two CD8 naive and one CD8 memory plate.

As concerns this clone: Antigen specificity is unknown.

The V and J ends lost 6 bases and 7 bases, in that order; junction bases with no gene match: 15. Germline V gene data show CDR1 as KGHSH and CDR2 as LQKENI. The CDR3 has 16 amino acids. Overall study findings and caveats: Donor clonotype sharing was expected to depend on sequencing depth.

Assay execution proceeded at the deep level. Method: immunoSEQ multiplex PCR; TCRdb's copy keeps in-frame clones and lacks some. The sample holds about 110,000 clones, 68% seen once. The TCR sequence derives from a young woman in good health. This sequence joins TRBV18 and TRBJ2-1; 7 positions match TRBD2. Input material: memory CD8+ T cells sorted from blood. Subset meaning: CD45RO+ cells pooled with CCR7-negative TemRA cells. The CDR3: CASSPQRGLPRNEQFF. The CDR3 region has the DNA TGTGCCAGCTCTCCTCAAAGGGGACTACCGAGAAATGAGCAGTTCTTC.